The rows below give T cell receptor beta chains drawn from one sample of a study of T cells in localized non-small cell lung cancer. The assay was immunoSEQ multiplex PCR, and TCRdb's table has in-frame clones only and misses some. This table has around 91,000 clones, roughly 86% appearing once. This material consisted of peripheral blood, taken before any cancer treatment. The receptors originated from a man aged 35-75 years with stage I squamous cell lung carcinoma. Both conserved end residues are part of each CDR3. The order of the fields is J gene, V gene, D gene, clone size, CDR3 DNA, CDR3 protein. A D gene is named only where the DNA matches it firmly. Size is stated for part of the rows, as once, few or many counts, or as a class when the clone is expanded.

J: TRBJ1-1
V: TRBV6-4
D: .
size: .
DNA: TGTGCCAGCAGTGGCGATGCATCGCGCCCGGGGAAAGCTTTCTTT
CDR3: CASSGDASRPGKAFF

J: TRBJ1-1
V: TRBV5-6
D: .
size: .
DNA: TGTGCCAGCAGCGTGGAGGGGCGGGACACTGAAGCTTTCTTT
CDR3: CASSVEGRDTEAFF

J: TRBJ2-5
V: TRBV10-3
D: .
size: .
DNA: TGTGCCATCAGTGAGTTTCCGGAGACCCAGTACTTC
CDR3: CAISEFPETQYF

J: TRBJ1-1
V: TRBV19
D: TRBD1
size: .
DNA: TGTGCCAGTAGTCCCAGGACAGGGGGCTGGGGCACTGAAGCTTTCTTT
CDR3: CASSPRTGGWGTEAFF

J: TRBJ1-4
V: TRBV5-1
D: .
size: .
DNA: TGCGCCAGCAGCTCCCAGGGTGGCGCAACTAATGAAAAACTGTTTTTT
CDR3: CASSSQGGATNEKLFF

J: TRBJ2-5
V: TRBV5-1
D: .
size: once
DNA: TGCGCCAGCAGTCGGTTGGGGAAGACCCAGTACTTC
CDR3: CASSRLGKTQYF

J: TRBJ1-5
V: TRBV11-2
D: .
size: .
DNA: TGTGCCAGCAGCTTAGGGGGTCAGCCCCAGCATTTT
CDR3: CASSLGGQPQHF

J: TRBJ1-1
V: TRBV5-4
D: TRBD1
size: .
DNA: TGTGCCAGCAGCGGCCGGGACAGGGGTTCTGCGAACACTGAAGCTTTCTTT
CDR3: CASSGRDRGSANTEAFF

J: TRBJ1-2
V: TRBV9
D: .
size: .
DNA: TGTGCCAGCAGCGTAGCACGGCTCGGTGGCTACACCTTC
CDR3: CASSVARLGGYTF

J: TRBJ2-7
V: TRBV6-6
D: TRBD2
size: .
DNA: TGTGCCAGCAGTTACGCGGGGGTTAGCTCCTACGAGCAGTACTTC
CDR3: CASSYAGVSSYEQYF

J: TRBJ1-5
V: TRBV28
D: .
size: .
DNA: TGTGCCAGCAGTTTAAGTTCTAGCAATCAGCCCCAGCATTTT
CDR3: CASSLSSSNQPQHF

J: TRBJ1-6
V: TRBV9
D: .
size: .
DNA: TGTGCCAGCAGCGGAGACATGCGGTCCTCCTCACCCCTCCACTTT
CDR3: CASSGDMRSSSPLHF

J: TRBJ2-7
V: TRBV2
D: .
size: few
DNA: TGTGCCAGCAGCCGGGACGGCTACGAGCAGTACTTC
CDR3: CASSRDGYEQYF

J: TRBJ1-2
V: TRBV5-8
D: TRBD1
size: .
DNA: TGTGCCAGCAGCCCGGGACAGAGAGGCTACACCTTC
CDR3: CASSPGQRGYTF

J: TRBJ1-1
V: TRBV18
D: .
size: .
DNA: TGTGCCAGCTCCTTTGGGGAATGGGGGATGAACACTGAAGCTTTCTTT
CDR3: CASSFGEWGMNTEAFF

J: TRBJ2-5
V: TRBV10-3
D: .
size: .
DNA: TGTGCCATCAGTGGGACACAAGAGACCCAGTACTTC
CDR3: CAISGTQETQYF

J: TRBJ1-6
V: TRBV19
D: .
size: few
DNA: TGTGCCAGTAGTAACCCAGCAGGAAGCTCCTATAATTCACCCCTCCACTTT
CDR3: CASSNPAGSSYNSPLHF

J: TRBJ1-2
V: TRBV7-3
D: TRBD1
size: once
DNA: TGTGCCAGCAGCCCCGGGACAGGCTATGGCTACACCTTC
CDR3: CASSPGTGYGYTF

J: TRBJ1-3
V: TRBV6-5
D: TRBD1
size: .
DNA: TGTGCCAGCAGTTCATCCCGGACAGGGAGTAACACCATATATTTT
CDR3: CASSSSRTGSNTIYF

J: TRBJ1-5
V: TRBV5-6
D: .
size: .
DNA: TGTGCCAGCAGCTTGGGGGGGAACAGGTTCAATCAGCCCCAGCATTTT
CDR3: CASSLGGNRFNQPQHF

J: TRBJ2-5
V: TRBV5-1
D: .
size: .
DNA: TGCGCCAGCAGCTTGGGACAGCAAGAGACCCAGTACTTC
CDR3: CASSLGQQETQYF

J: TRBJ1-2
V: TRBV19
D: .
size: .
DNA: TGTGCCAGTAAGAGAAGGGGGGAAGAAGACTATGGCTACACCTTC
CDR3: CASKRRGEEDYGYTF

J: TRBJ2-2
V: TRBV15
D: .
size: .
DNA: TGTGCCACCAGCAGAGATCCAGGGACCGGGGAGCTGTTTTTT
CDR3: CATSRDPGTGELFF

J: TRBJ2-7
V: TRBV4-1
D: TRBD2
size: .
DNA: TGCGCCAGCAGCCACCCGGGACTAGCGGGGGGGCCTCGCGAGCAGTACTTC
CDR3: CASSHPGLAGGPREQYF

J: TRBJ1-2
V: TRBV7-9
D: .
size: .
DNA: TGTGCCAGCAGCTTAAGGGAGGCAGGGATGGATGGCTACACCTTC
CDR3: CASSLREAGMDGYTF

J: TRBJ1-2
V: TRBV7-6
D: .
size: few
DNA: TGTGCCAGCAGCCCCACAGGGAACTATGGCTACACCTTC
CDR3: CASSPTGNYGYTF

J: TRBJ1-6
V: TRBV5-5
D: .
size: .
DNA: TGTGCCAGCAGCTTGAACAACGGGAACAAAGGATCACCCCTCCACTTT
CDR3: CASSLNNGNKGSPLHF

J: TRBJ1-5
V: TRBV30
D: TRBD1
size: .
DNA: TGTGCCTGGAGTTTATATACAGGGGGCTCGTTTCTAAGGAATCAGCCCCAGCATTTT
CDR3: CAWSLYTGGSFLRNQPQHF

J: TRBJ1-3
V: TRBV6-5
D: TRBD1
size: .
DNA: TGTGCCAGCATTAGGGACAGCGGCTCTGGAAACACCATATATTTT
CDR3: CASIRDSGSGNTIYF

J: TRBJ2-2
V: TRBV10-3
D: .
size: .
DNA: TGTGCCATCATGGTCAGCGGCACGAACACCGGGGAGCTGTTTTTT
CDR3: CAIMVSGTNTGELFF

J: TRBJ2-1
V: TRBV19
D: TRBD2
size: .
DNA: TGTGCCAGTAGTATAGTCGGGACTAGCGGGGGGAATGAGCAGTTCTTC
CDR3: CASSIVGTSGGNEQFF

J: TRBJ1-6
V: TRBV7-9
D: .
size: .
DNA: TGTGCCAGCAGCCAAATGGCAGGTTCACCCCTCCACTTT
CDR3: CASSQMAGSPLHF

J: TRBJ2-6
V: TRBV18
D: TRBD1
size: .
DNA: TGTGCCAGCTCACCATACGACAGGGCTGGGGCCAACGTCCTGACTTTC
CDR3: CASSPYDRAGANVLTF

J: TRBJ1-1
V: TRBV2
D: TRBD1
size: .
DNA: TGTGCCAGCGTAAGACAGGGGCGAAACACTGAAGCTTTCTTT
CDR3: CASVRQGRNTEAFF

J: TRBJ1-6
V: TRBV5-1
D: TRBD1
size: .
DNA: TGCGCCAGCAGCTTCCGGGACAGGGACAATTCACCCCTCCACTTT
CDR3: CASSFRDRDNSPLHF

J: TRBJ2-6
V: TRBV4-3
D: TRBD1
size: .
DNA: TGCGCCAGCAGCCAAGATGGAGGGGCAGGGGGCTTCTCTGGGGCCAACGTCCTGACTTTC
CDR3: CASSQDGGAGGFSGANVLTF

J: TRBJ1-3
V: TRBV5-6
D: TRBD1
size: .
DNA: TGTGCCAGCAGCTTTGACAGGGTTCCTGGAAACACCATATATTTT
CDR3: CASSFDRVPGNTIYF

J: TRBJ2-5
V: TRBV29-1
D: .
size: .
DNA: TGCAGCGTTGCACCCGAGGAGAGTATGAGTGAGACCCAGTACTTC
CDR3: CSVAPEESMSETQYF

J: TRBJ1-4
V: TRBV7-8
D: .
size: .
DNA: TGTGCCAGCAGCCCCCGGGCCCTGGGTGAAAAACTGTTTTTT
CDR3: CASSPRALGEKLFF

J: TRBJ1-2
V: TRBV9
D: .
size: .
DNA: TGTGCCAGCAGCGCCCACAGGAATCGGGACTATGGCTACACCTTC
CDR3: CASSAHRNRDYGYTF

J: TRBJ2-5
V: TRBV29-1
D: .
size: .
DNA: TGCAGCGGGGGAGATGCCCAAGGGGAGACCCAGTACTTC
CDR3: CSGGDAQGETQYF

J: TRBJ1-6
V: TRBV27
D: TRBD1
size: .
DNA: TGTGCCAGCACACCCGGGACAGGGAGCTCCTATAATTCACCCCTCCACTTT
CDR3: CASTPGTGSSYNSPLHF

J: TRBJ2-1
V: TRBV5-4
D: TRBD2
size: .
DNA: TGTGCCAGCAGCTTGTCTCTAGCGGGGGACTACAATGAGCAGTTCTTC
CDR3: CASSLSLAGDYNEQFF

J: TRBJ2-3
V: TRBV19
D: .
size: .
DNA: TGTGCCAGTAGTATCGTCTCAGATACGCAGTATTTT
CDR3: CASSIVSDTQYF

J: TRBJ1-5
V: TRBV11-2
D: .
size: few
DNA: TGTGCCAGCAGCTTAGAGGGGGGGAGCAATCAGCCCCAGCATTTT
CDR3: CASSLEGGSNQPQHF